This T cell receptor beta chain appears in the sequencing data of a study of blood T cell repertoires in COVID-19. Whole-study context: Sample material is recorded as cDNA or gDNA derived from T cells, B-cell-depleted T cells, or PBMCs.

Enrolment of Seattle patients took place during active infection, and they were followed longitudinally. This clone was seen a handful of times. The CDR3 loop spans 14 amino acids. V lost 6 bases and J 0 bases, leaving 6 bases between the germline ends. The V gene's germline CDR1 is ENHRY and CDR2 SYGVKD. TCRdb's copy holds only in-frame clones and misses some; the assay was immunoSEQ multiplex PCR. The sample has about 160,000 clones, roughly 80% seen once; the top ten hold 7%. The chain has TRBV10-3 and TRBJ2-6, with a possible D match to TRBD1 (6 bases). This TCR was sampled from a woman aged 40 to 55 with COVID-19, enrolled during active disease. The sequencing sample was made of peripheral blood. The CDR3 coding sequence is TGTGCCATCAGGGACAGCTCTGGGGCCAACGTCCTGACTTTC. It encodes CAIRDSSGANVLTF.